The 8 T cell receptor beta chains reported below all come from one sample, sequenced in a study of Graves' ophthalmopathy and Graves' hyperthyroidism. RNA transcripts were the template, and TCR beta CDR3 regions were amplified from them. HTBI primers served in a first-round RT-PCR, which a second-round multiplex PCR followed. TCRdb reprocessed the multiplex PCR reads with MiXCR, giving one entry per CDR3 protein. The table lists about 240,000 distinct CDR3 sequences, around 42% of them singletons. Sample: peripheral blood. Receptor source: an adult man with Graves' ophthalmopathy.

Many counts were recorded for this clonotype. In DNA form, the CDR3 reads TGTGCCAGCAGGGGGGATAGCTATGGCTACACCTTC. It specifies CASRGDSYGYTF. The genes are TRBV7-9 and TRBJ1-2; D is perhaps TRBD1 (5 bases). The length of the CDR3 is 12 residues. V gave up 6 bases and J gave up 4 bases, with 9 bases separating them. Germline V CDR1 and CDR2: SEHNR, FQNEAQ (reference sequence).

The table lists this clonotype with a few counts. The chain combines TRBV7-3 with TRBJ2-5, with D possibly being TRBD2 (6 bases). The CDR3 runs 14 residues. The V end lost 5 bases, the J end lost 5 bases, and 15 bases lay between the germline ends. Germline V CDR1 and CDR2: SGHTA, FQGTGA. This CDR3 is CASSVFGSFETQYF. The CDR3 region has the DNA TGTGCCAGCAGCGTTTTCGGGAGTTTCGAGACCCAGTACTTC. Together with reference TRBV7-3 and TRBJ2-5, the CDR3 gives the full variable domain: GAGVSQTPSNKVTEKGKYVELRCDPISGHTALYWYRQSLGQGPEFLIYFQGTGAADDSGLPNDRFFAVRPEGSVSTLKIQRTERGDSAVYLCASSVFGSFETQYFGPGTRLLVL.

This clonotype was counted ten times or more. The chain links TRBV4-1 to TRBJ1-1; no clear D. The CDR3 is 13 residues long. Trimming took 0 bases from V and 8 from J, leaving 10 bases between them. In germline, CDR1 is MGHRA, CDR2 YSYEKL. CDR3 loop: CASSQDQAREAFF. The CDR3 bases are TGCGCCAGCAGCCAAGATCAGGCACGCGAAGCTTTCTTT.

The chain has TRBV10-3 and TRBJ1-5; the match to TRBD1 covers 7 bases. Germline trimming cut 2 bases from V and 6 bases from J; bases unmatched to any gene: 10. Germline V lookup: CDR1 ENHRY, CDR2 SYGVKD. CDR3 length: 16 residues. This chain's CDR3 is CAISEGGGGSAQPQHF. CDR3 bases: TGTGCCATCAGTGAGGGGGGAGGGGGCTCCGCTCAGCCCCAGCATTTT.

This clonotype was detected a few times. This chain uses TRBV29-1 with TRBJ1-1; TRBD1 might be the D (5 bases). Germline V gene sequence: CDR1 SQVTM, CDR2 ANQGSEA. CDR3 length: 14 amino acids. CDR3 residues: CRAGEQGVNTEAFF. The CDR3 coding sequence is TGCAGGGCCGGGGAGCAGGGAGTGAACACTGAAGCTTTCTTT.

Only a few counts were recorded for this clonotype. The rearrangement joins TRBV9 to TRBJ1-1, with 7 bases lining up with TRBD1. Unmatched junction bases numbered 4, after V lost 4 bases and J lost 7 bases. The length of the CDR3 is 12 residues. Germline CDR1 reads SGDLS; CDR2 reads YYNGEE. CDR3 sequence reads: CASSPRQGEAFF. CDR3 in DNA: TGTGCCAGCAGCCCTCGACAGGGTGAAGCTTTCTTT.

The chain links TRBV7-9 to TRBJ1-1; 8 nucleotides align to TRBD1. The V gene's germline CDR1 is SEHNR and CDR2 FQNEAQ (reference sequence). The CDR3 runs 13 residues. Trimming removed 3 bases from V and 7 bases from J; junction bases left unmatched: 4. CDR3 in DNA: TGTGCCAGCAGCTTGGCAGGGGGCAATGAAGCTTTCTTT. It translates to CASSLAGGNEAFF.

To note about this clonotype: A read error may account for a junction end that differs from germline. CDR3 in amino acids: CASSETGQGYEQYF. For the CDR3, the DNA is TGTGCCAGCAGTGAAACAGGACAGGGATACGAGCAGTACTTC. The chain uses TRBV10-3 and TRBJ2-7, with TRBD1 matching over 8 bases. The CDR3 runs to 14 residues. From germline, CDR1 is ENHRY and CDR2 SYGVKD.